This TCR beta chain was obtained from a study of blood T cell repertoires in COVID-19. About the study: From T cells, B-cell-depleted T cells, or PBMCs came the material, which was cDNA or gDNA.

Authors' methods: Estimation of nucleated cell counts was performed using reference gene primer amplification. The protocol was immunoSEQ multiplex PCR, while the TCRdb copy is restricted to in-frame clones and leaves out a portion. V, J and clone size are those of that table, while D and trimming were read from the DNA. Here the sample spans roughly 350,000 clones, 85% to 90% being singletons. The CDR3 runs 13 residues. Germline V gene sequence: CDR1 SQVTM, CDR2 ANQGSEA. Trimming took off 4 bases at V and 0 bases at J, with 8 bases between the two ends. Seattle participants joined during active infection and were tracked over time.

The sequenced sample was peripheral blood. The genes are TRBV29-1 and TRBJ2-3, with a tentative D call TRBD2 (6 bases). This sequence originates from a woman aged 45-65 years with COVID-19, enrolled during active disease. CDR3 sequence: CSVARGSTDTQYF. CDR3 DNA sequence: TGCAGCGTTGCCCGGGGGAGCACAGATACGCAGTATTTT.